The clone carrying this T cell receptor (beta chain) was found a few times. The target antigen is unknown. Punch biopsies of lesional scalp, plus peripheral blood, were taken from alopecia areata patients. cDNA reverse transcribed from extracted RNA served as the sequencing template. Libraries were prepared by immunoSEQ multiplex PCR; TCRdb keeps only in-frame clonotypes and omits some of them. Altogether about 140,000 clones are present, 40% to 65% being singletons, with the ten largest covering approximately 1%. The data are from a study of CD8+ T cells in alopecia areata. About the study: Patients in the treated group were given tofacitinib by mouth, 5 to 10 mg twice a day. Findings of the study overall: Clonality exceeded that of normal scalp in lesional scalp, most notably in alopecia totalis/universalis. Normal-skin resident alphabeta T cells also appear among scalp sample sequences.

Trimming shortened V by 2 bases and J by 0 bases, and 14 bases separated the two germline ends. Per germline, CDR1 SQVTM and CDR2 ANQGSEA. The CDR3 sequence is 16 residues long. Sample: CD4+ T cells sorted from blood, taken at week 0. This chain joins TRBV29-1 and TRBJ2-1; D is unclear. The origin of this receptor is a human donor with alopecia areata. For the CDR3, the DNA is TGCAGCGTTGAATTGGGCTACCCGAGCTCCTACAATGAGCAGTTCTTC. It is translated as CSVELGYPSSYNEQFF.